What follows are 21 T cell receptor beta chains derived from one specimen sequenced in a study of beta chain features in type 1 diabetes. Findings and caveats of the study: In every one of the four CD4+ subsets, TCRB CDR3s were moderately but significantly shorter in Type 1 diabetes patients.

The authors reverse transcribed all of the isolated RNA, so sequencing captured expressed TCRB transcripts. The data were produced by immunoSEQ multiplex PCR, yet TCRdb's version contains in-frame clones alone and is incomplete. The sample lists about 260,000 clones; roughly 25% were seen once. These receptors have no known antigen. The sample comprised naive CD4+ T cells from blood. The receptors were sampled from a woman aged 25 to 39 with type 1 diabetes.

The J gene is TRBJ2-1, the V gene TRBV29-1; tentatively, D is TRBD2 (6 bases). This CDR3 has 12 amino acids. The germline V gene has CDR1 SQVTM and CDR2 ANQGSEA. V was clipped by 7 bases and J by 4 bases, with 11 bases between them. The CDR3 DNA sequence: TGCAGCGCCAATAGCGGTTACAATGAGCAGTTCTTC. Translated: CSANSGYNEQFF.

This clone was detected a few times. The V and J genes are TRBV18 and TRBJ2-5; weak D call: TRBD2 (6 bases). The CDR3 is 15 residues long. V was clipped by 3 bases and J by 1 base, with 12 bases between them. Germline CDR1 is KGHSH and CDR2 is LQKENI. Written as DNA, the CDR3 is TGTGCCAGCTCACCGCGGGACGGTAGCCAAGAGACCCAGTACTTC. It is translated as CASSPRDGSQETQYF.

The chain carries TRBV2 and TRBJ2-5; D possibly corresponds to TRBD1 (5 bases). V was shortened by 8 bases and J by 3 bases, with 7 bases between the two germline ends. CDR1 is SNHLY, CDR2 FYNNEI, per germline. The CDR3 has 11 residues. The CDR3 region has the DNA TGTGCCAGCGGGGCAGAAGAGACCCAGTACTTC. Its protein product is CASGAEETQYF.

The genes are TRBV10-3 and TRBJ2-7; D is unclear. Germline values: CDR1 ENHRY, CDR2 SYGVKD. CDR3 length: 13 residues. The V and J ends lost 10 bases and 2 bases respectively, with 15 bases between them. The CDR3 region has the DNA TGTGCCACCTACCCCGACAAAGCCTACGAGCAGTACTTC. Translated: CATYPDKAYEQYF.

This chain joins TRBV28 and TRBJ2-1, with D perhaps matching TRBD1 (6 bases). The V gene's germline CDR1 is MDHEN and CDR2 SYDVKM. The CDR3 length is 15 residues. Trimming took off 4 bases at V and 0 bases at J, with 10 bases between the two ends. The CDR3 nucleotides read TGTGCCAGCAGTTCCGACAGGAGCTCCTACAATGAGCAGTTCTTC. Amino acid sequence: CASSSDRSSYNEQFF.

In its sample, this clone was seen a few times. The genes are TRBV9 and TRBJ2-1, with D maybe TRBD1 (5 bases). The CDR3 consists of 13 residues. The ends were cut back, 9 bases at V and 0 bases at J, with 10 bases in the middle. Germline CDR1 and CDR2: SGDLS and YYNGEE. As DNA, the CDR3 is TGTGCCACCCCTAGGGGCTCCTACAATGAGCAGTTCTTC. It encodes CATPRGSYNEQFF.

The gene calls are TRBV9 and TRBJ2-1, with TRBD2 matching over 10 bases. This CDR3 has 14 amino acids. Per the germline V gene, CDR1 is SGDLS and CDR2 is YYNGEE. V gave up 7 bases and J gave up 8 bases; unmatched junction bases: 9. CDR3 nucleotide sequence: TGTGCCAGCGCGGCTAGCGGGAGTAACTATGAGCAGTTCTTC. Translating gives CASAASGSNYEQFF.

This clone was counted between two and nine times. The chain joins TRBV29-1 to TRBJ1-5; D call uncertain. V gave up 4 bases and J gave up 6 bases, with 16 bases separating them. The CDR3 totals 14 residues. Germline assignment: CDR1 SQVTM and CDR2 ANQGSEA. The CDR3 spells CSVGEGVYGQPQHF. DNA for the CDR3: TGCAGCGTTGGGGAGGGAGTATACGGTCAGCCCCAGCATTTT.

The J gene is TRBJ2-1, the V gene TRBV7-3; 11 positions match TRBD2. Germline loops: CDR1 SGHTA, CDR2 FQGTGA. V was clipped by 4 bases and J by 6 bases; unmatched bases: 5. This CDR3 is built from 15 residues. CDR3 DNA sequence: TGTGCCAGCAGCTCACTAGCGGGAGTAGCCAATGAGCAGTTCTTC. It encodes CASSSLAGVANEQFF.

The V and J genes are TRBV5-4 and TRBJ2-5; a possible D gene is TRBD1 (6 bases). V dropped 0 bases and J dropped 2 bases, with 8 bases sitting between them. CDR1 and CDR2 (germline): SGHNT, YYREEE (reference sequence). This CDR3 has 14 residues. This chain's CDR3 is CASSLAGTQETQYF. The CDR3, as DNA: TGTGCCAGCAGCTTGGCAGGGACACAAGAGACCCAGTACTTC.

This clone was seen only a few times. Written as DNA, the CDR3 is TGTGCCAGCAGCGGGTCTCGGAGCTCCTACAATGAGCAGTTCTTC. Translation: CASSGSRSSYNEQFF. This chain joins TRBV7-3 and TRBJ2-1; D is uncertain. This CDR3 is built from 15 residues. The V gene lost 5 bases and the J gene lost 0 bases, with 11 bases spanning the gap. The germline gives CDR1 SGHTA, CDR2 FQGTGA. The variable domain in full, with the rest retrieved from reference TRBV7-3 and TRBJ2-1, is GAGVSQTPSNKVTEKGKYVELRCDPISGHTALYWYRQSLGQGPEFLIYFQGTGAADDSGLPNDRFFAVRPEGSVSTLKIQRTERGDSAVYLCASSGSRSSYNEQFFGPGTRLTVL.

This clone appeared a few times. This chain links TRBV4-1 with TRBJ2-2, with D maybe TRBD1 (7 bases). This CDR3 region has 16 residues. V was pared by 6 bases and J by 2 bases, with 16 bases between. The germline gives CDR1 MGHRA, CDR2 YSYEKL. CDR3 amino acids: CASRKEGAQNTGELFF. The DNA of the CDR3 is TGCGCCAGCAGAAAGGAGGGGGCCCAAAACACCGGGGAGCTGTTTTTT.

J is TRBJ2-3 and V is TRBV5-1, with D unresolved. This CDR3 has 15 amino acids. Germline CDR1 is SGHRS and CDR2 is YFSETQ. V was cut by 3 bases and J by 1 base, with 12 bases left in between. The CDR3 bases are TGCGCCAGCAGCTCCCCCCGAGCCCGCACAGATACGCAGTATTTT. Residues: CASSSPRARTDTQYF.

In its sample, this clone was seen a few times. The CDR3: CAWSVLDLEVGELFF. The CDR3, as DNA: TGTGCCTGGAGTGTACTCGATTTGGAGGTTGGGGAGCTGTTTTTT. The gene calls are TRBV30 and TRBJ2-2; possible D gene TRBD2, 5 bases. The CDR3 is 15 amino acids. Trimming removed 0 bases from V and 8 bases from J, with 16 bases in between. The germline V gene encodes CDR1 GTSNPN and CDR2 SVGIG (reference sequence).

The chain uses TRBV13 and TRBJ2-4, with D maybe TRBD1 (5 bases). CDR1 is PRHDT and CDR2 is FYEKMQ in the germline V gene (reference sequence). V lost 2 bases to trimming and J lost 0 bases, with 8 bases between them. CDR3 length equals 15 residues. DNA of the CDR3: TGTGCCAGCAGCTTAACAGGAGTAGCCAAAAACATTCAGTACTTC. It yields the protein CASSLTGVAKNIQYF.

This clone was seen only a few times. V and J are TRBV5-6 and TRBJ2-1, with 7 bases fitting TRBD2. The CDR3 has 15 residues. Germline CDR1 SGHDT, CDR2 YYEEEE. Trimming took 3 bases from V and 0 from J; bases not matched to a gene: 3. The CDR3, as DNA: TGTGCCAGCAGCTCCGGGACTACCTCCTACAATGAGCAGTTCTTC. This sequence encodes CASSSGTTSYNEQFF.

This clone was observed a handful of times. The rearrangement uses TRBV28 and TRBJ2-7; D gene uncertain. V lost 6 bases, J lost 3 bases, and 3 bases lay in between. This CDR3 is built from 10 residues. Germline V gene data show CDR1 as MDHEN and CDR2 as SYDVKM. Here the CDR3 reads CASSNYEQYF. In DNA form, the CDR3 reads TGTGCCAGCAGCAACTACGAGCAGTACTTC.

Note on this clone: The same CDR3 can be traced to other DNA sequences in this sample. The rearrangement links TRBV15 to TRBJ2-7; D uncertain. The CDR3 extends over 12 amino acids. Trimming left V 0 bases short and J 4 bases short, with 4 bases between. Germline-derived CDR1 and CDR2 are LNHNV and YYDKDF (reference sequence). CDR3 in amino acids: CATSRDPYEQYF. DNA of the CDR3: TGTGCCACCAGCAGAGATCCATACGAGCAGTACTTC.

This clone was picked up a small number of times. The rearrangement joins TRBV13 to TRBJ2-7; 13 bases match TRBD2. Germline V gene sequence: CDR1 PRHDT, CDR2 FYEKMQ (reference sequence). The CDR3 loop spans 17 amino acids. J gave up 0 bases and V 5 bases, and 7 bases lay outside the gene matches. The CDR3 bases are TGTGCCAGCAGCATACCGGGACTAGCGGGACACTCCTACGAGCAGTACTTC. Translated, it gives CASSIPGLAGHSYEQYF. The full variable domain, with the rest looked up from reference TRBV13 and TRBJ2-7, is AAGVIQSPRHLIKEKRETATLKCYPIPRHDTVYWYQQGPGQDPQFLISFYEKMQSDKGSIPDRFSAQQFSDYHSELNMSSLELGDSALYFCASSIPGLAGHSYEQYFGPGTRLTVT.

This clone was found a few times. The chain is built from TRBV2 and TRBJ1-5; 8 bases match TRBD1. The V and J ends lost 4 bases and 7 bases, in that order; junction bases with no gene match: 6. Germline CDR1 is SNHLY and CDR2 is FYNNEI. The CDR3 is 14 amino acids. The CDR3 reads CASSGQGRSQPQHF. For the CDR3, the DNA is TGTGCCAGCAGTGGACAGGGGCGGAGCCAGCCCCAGCATTTT.

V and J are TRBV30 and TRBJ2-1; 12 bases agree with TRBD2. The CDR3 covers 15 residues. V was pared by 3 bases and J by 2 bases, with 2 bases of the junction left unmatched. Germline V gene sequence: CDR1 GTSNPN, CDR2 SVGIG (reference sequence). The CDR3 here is CAWRPSGRAYNEQFF. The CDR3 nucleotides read TGTGCCTGGAGGCCTAGCGGGAGGGCCTACAATGAGCAGTTCTTC. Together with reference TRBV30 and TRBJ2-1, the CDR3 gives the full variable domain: SQTIHQWPATLVQPVGSPLSLECTVEGTSNPNLYWYRQAAGRGLQLLFYSVGIGQISSEVPQNLSASRPQDRQFILSSKKLLLSDSGFYLCAWRPSGRAYNEQFFGPGTRLTVL.